This TCR beta chain is drawn from a study of T-cell reconstitution after alpha-beta-depleted transplantation in children. Overall study results and limits: Newly produced T cells mostly provided counts and TCRbeta diversity after one year, as hyperexpanded clones declined. Two months or so post-transplant, alpha-beta T cells reportedly derived from several hundred expanded graft clones.

Unique molecular identifiers were used in preparing the TCRbeta library. TCRdb reprocessed the PCR reads with MiXCR, giving one entry per CDR3 protein. The sample consists of approximately 300,000 distinct CDR3 sequences, around 7.1% of them appearing once. Note on this clonotype: Its target is unknown.

This sample comprised peripheral blood, obtained 360 days after TCRalphabeta/CD19-depleted stem cell transplant. The TCR sequence derives from a female patient aged 2-15 years who had a stem cell transplant for Fanconi anemia, so the T cells may come from the graft donor.

CDR3: CASSPGFRRRETDTQYF. In nucleotides, the CDR3 is TGTGCCAGCTCACCGGGGTTCAGGAGGAGGGAGACAGATACGCAGTATTTT. V and J are TRBV18 and TRBJ2-3; a possible D gene is TRBD2 (6 bases). This CDR3 has 17 residues. Germline V gives CDR1 KGHSH, CDR2 LQKENI. Trimming removed 3 bases at V and 3 bases at J, with 19 bases between.